This T cell receptor (beta chain) was identified in a study of OX40 agonist ivuxolimab in advanced cancers. For the study at large: Ivuxolimab was administered intravenously to patients at 0.01 to 10 mg/kg every 2 weeks.

The CDR3 loop spans 15 amino acids. The germline CDR1 and CDR2 sequences are SGHRS and YFSETQ. The study, taken as a whole, reports: CD8+ T cells averaged more expanded clones than CD4+. Patients who responded partially at 0.1-3.0 mg/kg showed clonal expansion ranking among the lowest.

Some clones are missing from TCRdb's copy, which holds only in-frame ones; the method was immunoSEQ multiplex PCR. The repertoire consists of tens of thousands of clones, with about 88% occurring once and the leading ten covering 3.4%. This clone has just one count. The antigen is unknown. Sequence at one end of the junction differs from germline and may be a read error. The sample here was CD4+ or CD8+ T cells sorted from blood, taken in a trial of the OX40 agonist ivuxolimab. The rearrangement links TRBV5-1 to TRBJ2-7; tentatively, D is TRBD2 (6 bases). The source is an adult with an advanced solid tumor such as melanoma, head and neck, liver or kidney cancer. CDR3 protein: CASNLAPRDSHEQYF. CDR3 coding DNA: TGCGCCAGCAACTTGGCTCCGCGGGACTCCCACGAGCAGTACTTC. The full variable domain, rest sourced from reference TRBV5-1 and TRBJ2-7, is KAGVTQTPRYLIKTRGQQVTLSCSPISGHRSVSWYQQTPGQGLQFLFEYFSETQRNKGNFPGRFSGRQFSNSRSEMNVSTLELGDSALYLCASNLAPRDSHEQYFGPGTRLTVT.